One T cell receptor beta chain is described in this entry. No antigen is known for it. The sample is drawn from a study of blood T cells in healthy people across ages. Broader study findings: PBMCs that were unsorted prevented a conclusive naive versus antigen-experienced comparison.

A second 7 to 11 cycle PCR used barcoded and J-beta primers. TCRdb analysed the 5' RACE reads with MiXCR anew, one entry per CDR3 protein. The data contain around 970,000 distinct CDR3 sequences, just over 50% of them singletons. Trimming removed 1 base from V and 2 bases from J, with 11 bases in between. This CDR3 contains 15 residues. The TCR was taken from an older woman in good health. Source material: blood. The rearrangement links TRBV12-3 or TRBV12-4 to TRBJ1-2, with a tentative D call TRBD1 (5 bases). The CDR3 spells CASSLGQGLNYGYTF. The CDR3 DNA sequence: TGTGCCAGCAGTTTAGGGCAGGGTCTAAACTATGGCTACACCTTC.